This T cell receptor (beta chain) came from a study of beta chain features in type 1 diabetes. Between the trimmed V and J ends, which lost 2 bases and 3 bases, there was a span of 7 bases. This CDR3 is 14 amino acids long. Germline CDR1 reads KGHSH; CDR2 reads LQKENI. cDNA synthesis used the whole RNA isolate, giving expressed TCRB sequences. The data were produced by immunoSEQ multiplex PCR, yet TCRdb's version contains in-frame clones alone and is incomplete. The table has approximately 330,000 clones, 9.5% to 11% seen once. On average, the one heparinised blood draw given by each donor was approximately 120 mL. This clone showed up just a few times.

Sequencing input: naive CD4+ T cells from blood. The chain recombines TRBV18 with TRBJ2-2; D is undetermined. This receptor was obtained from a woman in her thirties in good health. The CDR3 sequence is CASSPSPDTGELFF. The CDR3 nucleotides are TGTGCCAGCTCACCAAGCCCGGACACCGGGGAGCTGTTTTTT. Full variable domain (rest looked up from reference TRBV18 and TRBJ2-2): NAGVMQNPRHLVRRRGQEARLRCSPMKGHSHVYWYRQLPEEGLKFMVYLQKENIIDESGMPKERFSAEFPKEGPSILRIQQVVRGDSAAYFCASSPSPDTGELFFGEGSRLTVL.